These T cell receptor beta chains were read from a single sample in a study of shared clonotypes between healthy human individuals. This table comes from immunoSEQ multiplex PCR, and its TCRdb copy is limited to in-frame clones, with some not included. The data contain about 980,000 clones, 60% to 85% of them singletons. Sample: memory CD4+ T cells sorted from blood. These receptors were taken from a man aged 18 to 30 in good health. CDR3s include the opening cysteine and the closing phenylalanine or tryptophan.

V,J,CDR3
TRBV5-1,TRBJ2-1,CASSQATWNEQFF
TRBV19,TRBJ1-3,CASSDLSGPGNTIYF
TRBV4-2,TRBJ1-5,CASSQDTPGQASNQPQHF
TRBV11-2,TRBJ2-5,CASSLDWTGGGETQYF
TRBV4-1,TRBJ1-4,CASSQDRKDGEKLFF
TRBV6-4,TRBJ2-3,CASSTGDTQYF
TRBV5-6,TRBJ1-2,CASTRTGDNYGYTF
TRBV5-1,TRBJ1-3,CASSSGAMSGNTIYF
TRBV6-1,TRBJ2-5,CASSINPGQAETQYF
TRBV5-1,TRBJ2-4,CASSLDPISGSNSQNIQYF
TRBV29-1,TRBJ1-3,CSVDERNGNTIYF